The sequence of this TCR beta chain was determined in a study of T cells after yellow fever vaccination. Whole-study findings and limits: Few clonotypes appeared in both CD4 and CD8 compartments.

TCRdb reprocessed the 5' RACE reads with MiXCR, giving one entry per CDR3 protein. The repertoire holds about 510,000 distinct CDR3 sequences, with less than 25% as singletons. The CDR3 is 14 residues long. This clonotype was seen repeatedly, ten times or more. Its matching antigen is unknown. The sample in question was PBMCs, obtained approximately 22 days after the first yellow fever vaccination. The sequence was obtained from a man aged 18 to 29 who received the YFV17D yellow fever vaccine. The chain uses TRBV21-1 and TRBJ2-7. TRBV21-1 corresponds to a pseudogene. This chain's CDR3 is CASSKGQGSYEQYF. CDR3 DNA sequence: TGTGCCAGCAGCAAAGGCCAGGGCTCCTACGAGCAGTACTTC.